The 5 T cell receptor beta chains listed next were all sequenced from one sample in a study of OX40 agonist ivuxolimab in advanced cancers. The repertoire was sequenced with immunoSEQ multiplex PCR; TCRdb's copy has only in-frame clones and lacks some. Of more than 80,000 clones listed, 90% to 95% are singletons. The material was CD4+ or CD8+ T cells sorted from blood, obtained in a trial of the OX40 agonist ivuxolimab. The origin of the receptors is an adult with an advanced solid tumor such as melanoma, head and neck, liver or kidney cancer.

The chain couples TRBV7-8 to TRBJ2-7, with D maybe TRBD2 (6 bases). Germline V CDR1 and CDR2: SGHVS, FQNEAQ. V was clipped by 0 bases and J by 6 bases, with 6 bases between them. This CDR3 contains 12 residues. DNA of the CDR3: TGTGCCAGCAGCTTAGCGGGGGGCGAGCAGTACTTC. Residues: CASSLAGGEQYF.

V is TRBV27 and J is TRBJ2-3; D is undetermined. The germline V gene has CDR1 MNHEY and CDR2 SMNVEV (reference sequence). The CDR3 runs 13 residues. Trimming removed 5 bases from V and 1 base from J, with 7 bases in between. CDR3 in amino acids: CASSNHRTDTQYF. The CDR3 DNA reads TGTGCCAGCAGTAACCACCGCACAGATACGCAGTATTTT.

This rearrangement joins TRBV27 to TRBJ2-6, with D hard to call. Germline V gene data show CDR1 as MNHEY and CDR2 as SMNVEV (reference sequence). The CDR3 runs to 16 residues. The ends were cut back, 5 bases at V and 0 bases at J, with 11 bases in the middle. CDR3 sequence: CASSTLGLSGANVLTF. In DNA form, the CDR3 reads TGTGCCAGCAGTACACTTGGGCTCTCTGGGGCCAACGTCCTGACTTTC.

This chain joins TRBV18 and TRBJ2-5; D is ambiguous. The germline V gene has CDR1 KGHSH and CDR2 LQKENI. This CDR3 comprises 13 residues. V shed 0 bases and J shed 4 bases, with 6 bases lying between them. CDR3 loop: CASSPPLGETQYF. In DNA, the CDR3 is TGTGCCAGCTCACCACCTCTGGGAGAGACCCAGTACTTC.

The chain couples TRBV19 to TRBJ1-5; D uncertain. The CDR3 sequence is 13 residues long. Trimming pared 5 bases from V and 7 bases from J, leaving 12 bases between. CDR1 is LNHDA, CDR2 SQIVND, per germline (reference sequence). The CDR3 DNA reads TGTGCCAGTAGTTGGGAATCCTTACAGCCCCAGCATTTT. Translated, it gives CASSWESLQPQHF.